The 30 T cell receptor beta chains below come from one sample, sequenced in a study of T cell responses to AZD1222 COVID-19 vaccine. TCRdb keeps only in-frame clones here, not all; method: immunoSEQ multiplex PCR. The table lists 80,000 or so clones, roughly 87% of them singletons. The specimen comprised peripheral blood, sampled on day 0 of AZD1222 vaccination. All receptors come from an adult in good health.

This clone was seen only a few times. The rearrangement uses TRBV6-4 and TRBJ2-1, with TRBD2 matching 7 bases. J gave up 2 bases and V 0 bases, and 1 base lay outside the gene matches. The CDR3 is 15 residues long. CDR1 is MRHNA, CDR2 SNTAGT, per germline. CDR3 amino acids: CASSDSSGAYNEQFF. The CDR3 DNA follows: TGTGCCAGCAGTGACTCGAGCGGGGCCTACAATGAGCAGTTCTTC.

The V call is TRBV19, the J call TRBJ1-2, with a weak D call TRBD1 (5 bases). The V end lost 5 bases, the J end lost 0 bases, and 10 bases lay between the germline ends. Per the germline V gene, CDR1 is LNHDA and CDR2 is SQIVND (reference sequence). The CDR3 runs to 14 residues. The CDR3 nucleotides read TGTGCCAGTAGTTTTCGGACATCTAACTATGGCTACACCTTC. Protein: CASSFRTSNYGYTF.

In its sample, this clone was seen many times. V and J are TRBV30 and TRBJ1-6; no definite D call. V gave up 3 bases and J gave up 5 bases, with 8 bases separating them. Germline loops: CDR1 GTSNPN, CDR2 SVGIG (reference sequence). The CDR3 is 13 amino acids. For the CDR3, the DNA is TGTGCCTGGAGAGGGCAGCATAATTCACCCCTCCACTTT. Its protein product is CAWRGQHNSPLHF.

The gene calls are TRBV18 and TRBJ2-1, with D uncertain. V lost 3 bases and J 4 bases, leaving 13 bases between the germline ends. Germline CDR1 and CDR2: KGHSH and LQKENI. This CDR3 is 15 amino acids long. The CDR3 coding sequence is TGTGCCAGCTCACCGGAAAGGTCCGGGTACAATGAGCAGTTCTTC. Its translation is CASSPERSGYNEQFF.

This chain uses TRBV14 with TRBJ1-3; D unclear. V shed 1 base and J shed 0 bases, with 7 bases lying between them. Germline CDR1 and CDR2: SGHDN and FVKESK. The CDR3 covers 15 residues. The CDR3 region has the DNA TGTGCCAGCAGCCAAGTCCGGAGCTCTGGAAACACCATATATTTT. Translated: CASSQVRSSGNTIYF.

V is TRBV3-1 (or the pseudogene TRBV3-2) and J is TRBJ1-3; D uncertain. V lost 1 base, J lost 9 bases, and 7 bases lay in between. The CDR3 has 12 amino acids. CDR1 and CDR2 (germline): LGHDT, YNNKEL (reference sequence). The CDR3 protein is CASSQALGTIYF. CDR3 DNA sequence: TGTGCCAGCAGCCAAGCACTGGGCACCATATATTTT.

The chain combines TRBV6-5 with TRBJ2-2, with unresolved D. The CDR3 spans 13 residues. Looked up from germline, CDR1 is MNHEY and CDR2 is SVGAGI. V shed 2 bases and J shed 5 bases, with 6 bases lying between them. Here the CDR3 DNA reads TGTGCCAGCAGTTACCCCGGGACCGGGGAGCTGTTTTTT. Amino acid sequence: CASSYPGTGELFF.

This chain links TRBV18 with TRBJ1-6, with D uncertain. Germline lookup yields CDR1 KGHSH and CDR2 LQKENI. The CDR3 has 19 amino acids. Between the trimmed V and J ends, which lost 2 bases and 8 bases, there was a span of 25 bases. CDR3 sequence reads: CASSPVSIVPGRSYSPLHF. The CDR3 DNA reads TGTGCCAGCTCACCAGTCTCAATCGTGCCGGGGAGGAGTTATTCACCCCTCCACTTT.

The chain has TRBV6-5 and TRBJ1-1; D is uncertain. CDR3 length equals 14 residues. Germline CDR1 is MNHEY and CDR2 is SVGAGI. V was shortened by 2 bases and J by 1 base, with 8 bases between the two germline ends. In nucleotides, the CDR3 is TGTGCCAGCAGTTACGGACGGCAGAACACTGAAGCTTTCTTT. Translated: CASSYGRQNTEAFF.

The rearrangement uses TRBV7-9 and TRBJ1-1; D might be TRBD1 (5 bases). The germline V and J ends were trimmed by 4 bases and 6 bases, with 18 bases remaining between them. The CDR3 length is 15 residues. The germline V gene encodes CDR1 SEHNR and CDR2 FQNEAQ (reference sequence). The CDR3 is CASSSPTGTEAEAFF. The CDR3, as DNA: TGTGCCAGCAGCTCGCCAACCGGGACTGAGGCTGAAGCTTTCTTT.

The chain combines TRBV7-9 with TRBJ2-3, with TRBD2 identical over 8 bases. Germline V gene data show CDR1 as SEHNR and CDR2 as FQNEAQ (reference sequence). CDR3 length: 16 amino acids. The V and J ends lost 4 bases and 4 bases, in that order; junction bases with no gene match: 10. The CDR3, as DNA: TGTGCCAGCAGCTGGGCGGGAGGAAGTCGGGCAGATACGCAGTATTTT. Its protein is CASSWAGGSRADTQYF.

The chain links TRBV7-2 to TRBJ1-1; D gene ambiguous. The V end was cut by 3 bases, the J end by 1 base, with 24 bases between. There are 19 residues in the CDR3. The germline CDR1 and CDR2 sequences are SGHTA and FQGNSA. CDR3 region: CASSFSLTIRETSNTEAFF. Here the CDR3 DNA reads TGTGCCAGCAGCTTTTCCCTTACAATACGTGAGACATCGAACACTGAAGCTTTCTTT.

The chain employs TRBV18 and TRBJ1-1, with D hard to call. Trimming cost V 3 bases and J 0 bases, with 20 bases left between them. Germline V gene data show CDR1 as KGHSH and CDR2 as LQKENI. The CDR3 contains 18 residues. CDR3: CASSPVDGSEFMNTEAFF. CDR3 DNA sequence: TGTGCCAGCTCACCTGTGGACGGAAGCGAATTCATGAACACTGAAGCTTTCTTT. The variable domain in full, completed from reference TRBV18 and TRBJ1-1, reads NAGVMQNPRHLVRRRGQEARLRCSPMKGHSHVYWYRQLPEEGLKFMVYLQKENIIDESGMPKERFSAEFPKEGPSILRIQQVVRGDSAAYFCASSPVDGSEFMNTEAFFGQGTRLTVV.

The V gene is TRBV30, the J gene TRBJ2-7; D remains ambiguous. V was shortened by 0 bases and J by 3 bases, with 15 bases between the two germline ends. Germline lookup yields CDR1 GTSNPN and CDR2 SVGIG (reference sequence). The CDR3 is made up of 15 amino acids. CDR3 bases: TGTGCCTGGAGTGTACGCCACAGCCAAATCTACGAGCAGTACTTC. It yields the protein CAWSVRHSQIYEQYF.

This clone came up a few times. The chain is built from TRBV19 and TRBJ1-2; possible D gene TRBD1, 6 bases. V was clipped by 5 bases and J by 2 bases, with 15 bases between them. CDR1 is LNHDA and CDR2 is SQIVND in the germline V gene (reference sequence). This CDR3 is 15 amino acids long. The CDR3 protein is CASSVQGRSNYGYTF. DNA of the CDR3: TGTGCCAGTAGTGTGCAGGGGCGCTCCAACTATGGCTACACCTTC.

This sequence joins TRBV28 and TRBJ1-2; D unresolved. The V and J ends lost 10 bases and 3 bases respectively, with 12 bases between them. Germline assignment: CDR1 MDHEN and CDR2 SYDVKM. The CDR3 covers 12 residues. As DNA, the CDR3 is TGTGCCACCCGAGCGTTAGACTATGGCTACACCTTC. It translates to CATRALDYGYTF.

In DNA form, the CDR3 reads TGTGCCAGTAGTATAGTAGGAACAGCAGCTAACTATGGCTACACCTTC. This gives the protein CASSIVGTAANYGYTF. The J gene is TRBJ1-2, the V gene TRBV19, with unresolved D. V was cut by 1 base and J by 0 bases, with 12 bases left in between. There are 16 residues in the CDR3. Germline V lookup: CDR1 LNHDA, CDR2 SQIVND (reference sequence).

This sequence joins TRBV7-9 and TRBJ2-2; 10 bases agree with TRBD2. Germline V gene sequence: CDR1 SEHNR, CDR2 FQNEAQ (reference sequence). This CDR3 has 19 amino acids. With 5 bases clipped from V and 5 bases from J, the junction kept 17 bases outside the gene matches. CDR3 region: CASSPTGRSGRSWTGELFF. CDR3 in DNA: TGTGCCAGCAGCCCGACGGGTCGTAGCGGGAGGTCGTGGACCGGGGAGCTGTTTTTT.

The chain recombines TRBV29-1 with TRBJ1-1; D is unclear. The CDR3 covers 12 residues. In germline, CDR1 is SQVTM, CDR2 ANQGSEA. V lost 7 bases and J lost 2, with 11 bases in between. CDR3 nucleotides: TGCAGCGGACTAAGTTCCAACACTGAAGCTTTCTTT. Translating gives CSGLSSNTEAFF.

The CDR3 DNA is TGTGCCAGCAGTCCCGTTTACGAGCGGGAGGACACAGATACGCAGTATTTT. Amino acid sequence: CASSPVYEREDTDTQYF. V gene TRBV7-6 combines with J gene TRBJ2-3; TRBD2 matches at 9 bases. Per germline, CDR1 SGHVS and CDR2 FNYEAQ. V lost 6 bases to trimming and J lost 2 bases; unmatched junction nucleotides: 12. The CDR3 is 17 amino acids.

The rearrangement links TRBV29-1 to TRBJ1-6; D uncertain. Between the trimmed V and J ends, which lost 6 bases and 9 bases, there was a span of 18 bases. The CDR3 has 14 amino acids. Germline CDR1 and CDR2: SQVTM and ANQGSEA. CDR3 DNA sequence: TGCAGCGTGGGAGGTAGCGATAATGGTTCACCCCTCCACTTT. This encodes CSVGGSDNGSPLHF.

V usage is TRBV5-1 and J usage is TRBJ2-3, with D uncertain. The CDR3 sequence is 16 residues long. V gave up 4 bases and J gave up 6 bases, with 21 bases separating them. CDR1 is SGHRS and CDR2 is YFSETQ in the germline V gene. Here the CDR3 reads CASSPLPGEPGDTQYF. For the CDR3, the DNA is TGCGCCAGCAGCCCCCTCCCCGGCGAACCCGGGGATACGCAGTATTTT.

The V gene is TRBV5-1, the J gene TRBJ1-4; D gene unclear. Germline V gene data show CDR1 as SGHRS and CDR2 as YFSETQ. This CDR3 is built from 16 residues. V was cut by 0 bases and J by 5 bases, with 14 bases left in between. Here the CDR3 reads CASSLGPSGTNEKLFF. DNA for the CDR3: TGCGCCAGCAGCTTGGGCCCCTCGGGTACCAATGAAAAACTGTTTTTT.

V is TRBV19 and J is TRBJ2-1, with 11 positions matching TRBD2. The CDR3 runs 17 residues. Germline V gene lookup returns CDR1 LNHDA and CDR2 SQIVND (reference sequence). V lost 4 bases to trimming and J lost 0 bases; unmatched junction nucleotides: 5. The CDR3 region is CASSRLAGLSSYNEQFF. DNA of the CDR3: TGTGCCAGTAGTAGACTAGCGGGGCTAAGCTCCTACAATGAGCAGTTCTTC. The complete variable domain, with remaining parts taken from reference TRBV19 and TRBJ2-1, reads DGGITQSPKYLFRKEGQNVTLSCEQNLNHDAMYWYRQDPGQGLRLIYYSQIVNDFQKGDIAEGYSVSREKKESFPLTVTSAQKNPTAFYLCASSRLAGLSSYNEQFFGPGTRLTVL.

DNA of the CDR3: TGCGCCAGCAGTGACCTGGAGAGAAGGAACACTGAAGCTTTCTTT. Residues: CASSDLERRNTEAFF. The V and J genes are TRBV10-2 and TRBJ1-1; no firm D call. Germline V lookup: CDR1 WSHSY, CDR2 SAAADI. This CDR3 has 15 amino acids. Trimming removed 3 bases at V and 1 base at J, with 12 bases between.

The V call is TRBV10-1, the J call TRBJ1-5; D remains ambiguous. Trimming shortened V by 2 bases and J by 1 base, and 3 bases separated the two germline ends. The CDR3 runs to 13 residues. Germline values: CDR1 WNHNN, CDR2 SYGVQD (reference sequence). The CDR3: CASSEGSNQPQHF. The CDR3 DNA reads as TGCGCCAGCAGTGAGGGCAGCAATCAGCCCCAGCATTTT.

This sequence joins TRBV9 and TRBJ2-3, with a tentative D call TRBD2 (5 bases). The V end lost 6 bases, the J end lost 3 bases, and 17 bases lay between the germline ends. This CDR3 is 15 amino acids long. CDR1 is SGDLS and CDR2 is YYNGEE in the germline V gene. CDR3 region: CASNSGVHVTDTQYF. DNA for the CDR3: TGTGCCAGCAACTCCGGGGTTCACGTGACAGATACGCAGTATTTT.

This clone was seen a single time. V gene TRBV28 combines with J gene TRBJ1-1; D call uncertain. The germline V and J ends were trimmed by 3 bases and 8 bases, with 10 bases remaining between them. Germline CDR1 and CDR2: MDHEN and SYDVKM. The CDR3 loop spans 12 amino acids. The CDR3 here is CASSFTLAEAFF. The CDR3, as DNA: TGTGCCAGCAGTTTCACTTTGGCAGAAGCTTTCTTT.

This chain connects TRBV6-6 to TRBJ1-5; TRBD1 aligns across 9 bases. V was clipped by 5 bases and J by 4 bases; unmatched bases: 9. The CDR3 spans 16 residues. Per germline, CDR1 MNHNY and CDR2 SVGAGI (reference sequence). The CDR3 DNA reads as TGTGCCAGCAGTCCCGGACAGGGGCGTTCAAATCAGCCCCAGCATTTT. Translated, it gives CASSPGQGRSNQPQHF.

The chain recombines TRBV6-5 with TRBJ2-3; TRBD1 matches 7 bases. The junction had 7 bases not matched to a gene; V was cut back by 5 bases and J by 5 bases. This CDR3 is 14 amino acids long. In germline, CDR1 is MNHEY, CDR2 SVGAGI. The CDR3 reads CASSPRQGLDTQYF. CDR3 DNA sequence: TGTGCCAGCAGTCCCCGACAGGGCCTAGATACGCAGTATTTT.